The 13 T cell receptor beta chains reported below all come from one sample, sequenced in a study of blood T cell repertoires in COVID-19. The repertoire was sequenced with immunoSEQ multiplex PCR; TCRdb's copy has only in-frame clones and lacks some. The table records 400,000 to 450,000 clones, about 88% of them present only once. The sample was peripheral blood. These receptors all stem from a middle-aged woman with COVID-19, enrolled during active disease.

This clone was seen just once. V gene TRBV5-6 combines with J gene TRBJ2-4, with TRBD1 identical over 7 bases. The V and J ends lost 2 bases and 8 bases, in that order; junction bases with no gene match: 10. Germline V gives CDR1 SGHDT, CDR2 YYEEEE. This CDR3 comprises 15 residues. DNA for the CDR3: TGTGCCAGCAGCTTACTTACGGGACAGAGGTACATTCAGTACTTC. Translation: CASSLLTGQRYIQYF.

The chain combines TRBV5-1 with TRBJ2-1, with D tentatively TRBD2 (6 bases). The germline CDR1 and CDR2 sequences are SGHRS and YFSETQ. CDR3 length equals 13 residues. V was shortened by 2 bases and J by 8 bases, with 11 bases between the two germline ends. In DNA, the CDR3 is TGCGCCAGCAGCTTCCGGGAGACCGATGAGCAGTTCTTC. It is translated as CASSFRETDEQFF.

The sample holds many counts of this clone. The chain uses TRBV6-5 and TRBJ1-3; D is possibly TRBD1 (5 bases). Trimming pared 2 bases from V and 3 bases from J, leaving 5 bases between. CDR1 MNHEY and CDR2 SVGAGI come from the germline V gene. The CDR3 spans 13 residues. The CDR3 DNA reads TGTGCCAGCAGTTACAGGGGTGGAAACACCATATATTTT. It codes for CASSYRGGNTIYF.

This sequence joins TRBV7-9 and TRBJ2-2, with D possibly matching TRBD2 (5 bases). This CDR3 spans 13 amino acids. Trimming removed 1 base at V and 7 bases at J, with 7 bases between. Germline CDR1 reads SEHNR; CDR2 reads FQNEAQ (reference sequence). DNA for the CDR3: TGTGCCAGCAGCTTAGTCGAGGGCGGGGAGCTGTTTTTT. It yields the protein CASSLVEGGELFF. Supplemented by reference TRBV7-9 and TRBJ2-2, the full variable domain reads DTGVSQNPRHKITKRGQNVTFRCDPISEHNRLYWYRQTLGQGPEFLTYFQNEAQLEKSRLLSDRFSAERPKGSFSTLEIQRTEQGDSAMYLCASSLVEGGELFFGEGSRLTVL.

As to this clone: Germline and junction disagree at one end, which may indicate a read error. This chain connects TRBV6-6 to TRBJ1-1, with a possible D match to TRBD1 (6 bases). Germline V lookup: CDR1 MNHNY, CDR2 SVGAGI (reference sequence). The CDR3 is 12 residues long. The CDR3 bases are TGTGCCAGCAGTAGCAAGAAGGGACATGAACCGTTT. Its translation is CASSSKKGHEPF.

V gene TRBV6-5 combines with J gene TRBJ1-2; unclear D gene. CDR1 is MNHEY, CDR2 SVGAGI, per germline. V was pared by 8 bases and J by 0 bases, with 10 bases between. The CDR3 totals 13 residues. The DNA of the CDR3 is TGTGCCAGCGCGGCGAGGGCTAACTATGGCTACACCTTC. It yields the protein CASAARANYGYTF.

This sequence joins TRBV7-6 and TRBJ2-3, with D perhaps TRBD1 (6 bases). CDR3 length: 17 residues. Germline V gene lookup returns CDR1 SGHVS and CDR2 FNYEAQ. The germline V and J ends were trimmed by 5 bases and 0 bases, with 18 bases remaining between them. The CDR3 bases are TGTGCCAGCAGCCTTGGACAGATAAGACCTAGCACAGATACGCAGTATTTT. It translates to CASSLGQIRPSTDTQYF. Combining the CDR3 with reference TRBV7-6 and TRBJ2-3 gives the whole variable domain GAGVSQSPRYKVTKRGQDVALRCDPISGHVSLYWYRQALGQGPEFLTYFNYEAQQDKSGLPNDRFSAERPEGSISTLTIQRTEQRDSAMYRCASSLGQIRPSTDTQYFGPGTRLTVL.

The V and J genes are TRBV5-1 and TRBJ1-1; no firm D call. V was shortened by 6 bases and J by 1 base, with 10 bases between the two germline ends. This CDR3 is built from 13 residues. Looked up from germline, CDR1 is SGHRS and CDR2 is YFSETQ. The CDR3 region has the DNA TGCGCCAGCAAGCGAGGGTCGAACACTGAAGCTTTCTTT. Translated, it gives CASKRGSNTEAFF.

The V call is TRBV6-5, the J call TRBJ2-1; 7 bases are shared with TRBD2. V lost 0 bases to trimming and J lost 3 bases; unmatched junction nucleotides: 5. Germline CDR1 reads MNHEY; CDR2 reads SVGAGI. The CDR3 spans 16 residues. The CDR3 sequence: CASSYSTSADYNEQFF. The CDR3 nucleotides are TGTGCCAGCAGTTACTCTACTAGCGCCGACTACAATGAGCAGTTCTTC.

V and J are TRBV7-9 and TRBJ2-1; TRBD2 matches 9 bases. V shed 0 bases and J 0 bases; nucleotides not matched to a gene: 3. CDR3 length equals 17 residues. Looked up from germline, CDR1 is SEHNR and CDR2 is FQNEAQ (reference sequence). The CDR3 spells CASSLAAAGGSYNEQFF. CDR3 in DNA: TGTGCCAGCAGCTTAGCGGCAGCGGGAGGCTCCTACAATGAGCAGTTCTTC.

J is TRBJ2-3 and V is TRBV6-2 or TRBV6-3, with TRBD2 matching 7 bases. CDR3 length equals 17 residues. V lost 0 bases, J lost 3 bases, and 9 bases stayed unmatched. Germline-derived CDR1 and CDR2 are MNHEY and SVGEGT. The CDR3, as DNA: TGTGCCAGCAGTTACTCTTTTGGGCTAGCGGTTACAGATACGCAGTATTTT. Residues: CASSYSFGLAVTDTQYF.

The gene calls are TRBV6-5 and TRBJ2-1; 7 bases line up with TRBD1. The V and J ends lost 7 bases and 1 base, in that order; junction bases with no gene match: 7. Germline V gives CDR1 MNHEY, CDR2 SVGAGI. This CDR3 has 15 amino acids. CDR3 coding DNA: TGTGCCAGCATAAGGGGGCCAGGGTCCTACAATGAGCAGTTCTTC. It specifies CASIRGPGSYNEQFF.

The V and J genes are TRBV5-4 and TRBJ1-1; D is ambiguous. CDR1 is SGHNT, CDR2 YYREEE, per germline (reference sequence). With 3 bases removed from V and 0 bases from J, the gap between germline ends came to 9 bases. This CDR3 has 14 amino acids. Here the CDR3 reads CASSSSEMNTEAFF. DNA of the CDR3: TGTGCCAGCAGCTCCTCAGAAATGAACACTGAAGCTTTCTTT. Filled out from reference TRBV5-4 and TRBJ1-1, the complete variable domain reads ETGVTQSPTHLIKTRGQQVTLRCSSQSGHNTVSWYQQALGQGPQFIFQYYREEENGRGNFPPRFSGLQFPNYSSELNVNALELDDSALYLCASSSSEMNTEAFFGQGTRLTVV.